This T cell receptor beta chain was profiled in a study of tumor-infiltrating lymphocytes in primary liver carcinoma. From approximately 0.5 ug of total RNA, TCR beta-specific cDNA was reverse-transcribed using a constant-region primer. Amplification in three nested multiplex PCR rounds with slightly modified ARM-PCR gave rise to TCR beta libraries. TCRdb passed the multiplex PCR reads through MiXCR, listing each CDR3 protein once. The sample holds 150,000 to 200,000 distinct CDR3 sequences; less than 65% are singletons and the top ten take around 74%. This clonotype has at least ten counts. Unsorted whole blood yielded blood RNA, and germline DNA was extracted as well. Sequencing was done on a sample of peripheral blood. The sequence came from a man aged 40-55 years with primary liver carcinoma and hepatitis B virus infection.

CDR3 coding DNA: TGTGCCAGCAGCACCGCTAGCGTCGATGAGCAGTTCTTC. It encodes CASSTASVDEQFF. The V and J genes are TRBV7-8 and TRBJ2-1; a possible D gene is TRBD2 (6 bases). V was shortened by 5 bases and J by 8 bases, with 13 bases between the two germline ends. This CDR3 is 13 amino acids long. The germline V gene encodes CDR1 SGHVS and CDR2 FQNEAQ.